The clone carrying this T cell receptor (beta chain) has only one observation. V lost 8 bases to trimming and J lost 5 bases; unmatched junction nucleotides: 6. CDR1 is PRHDT and CDR2 is FYEKMQ in the germline V gene (reference sequence). This CDR3 region has 14 residues. This sample was taken from a study of long-term antiretroviral therapy in people with HIV. They ran version v3.0 of the immunoSEQ assay at survey level. Generated by immunoSEQ multiplex PCR, the TCRdb table keeps only in-frame clones and is missing some. This sample yields about 44,000 clones, of which about 96% are seen a single time; about 2.6% belongs to the top ten.

This TCR derives from a woman aged 45 to 65 with HIV. The chain is built from TRBV13 and TRBJ2-5; the match to TRBD1 covers 12 bases. Sequencing was performed on unsorted PBMCs, taken 3.7 years after starting antiretroviral therapy. In DNA form, the CDR3 reads TGTGCCAGCTCTGGGACAGGGGGCGGCGAGACCCAGTACTTC. Protein sequence: CASSGTGGGETQYF. The entire variable domain, with the rest obtained from reference TRBV13 and TRBJ2-5, is as follows: AAGVIQSPRHLIKEKRETATLKCYPIPRHDTVYWYQQGPGQDPQFLISFYEKMQSDKGSIPDRFSAQQFSDYHSELNMSSLELGDSALYFCASSGTGGGETQYFGPGTRLLVL.